This T cell receptor (beta chain) stems from a study of blood T cell repertoires in COVID-19. Data came from immunoSEQ multiplex PCR; TCRdb stores just in-frame clones and leaves some out. The sample has some 150,000 clones, 65% to 90% seen once. The junction had 8 bases not matched to a gene; V was cut back by 4 bases and J by 5 bases. Per germline, CDR1 SGHAT and CDR2 FQNNGV. The CDR3 extends over 15 amino acids. The TCR originated in a woman aged 45-59 years with acute or convalescent COVID-19. Sequencing was performed on peripheral blood. This rearrangement joins TRBV11-2 to TRBJ1-1; TRBD1 agrees at 9 bases. The CDR3 loop reads CASSSKQGAWTEAFF. CDR3 DNA: TGTGCCAGCAGCTCGAAACAGGGGGCTTGGACTGAAGCTTTCTTT.